This TCR beta chain is drawn from a study of cytomegalovirus exposure and HLA in healthy donors. Study-wide context: One earlier analysis, a look at around 170 million T cells, found some 120 million unique TCR beta sequences. The Caucasian-associated ancestry cluster contained 81% of the approximately 390 genotyped donors.

As concerns this clone: Its antigen is not identified.

PCR employed 60 Vbeta and 13 Jbeta primers. TCRdb's copy holds only in-frame clones and misses some; the assay was immunoSEQ multiplex PCR. The table includes 63,000 or so clones, roughly 74% detected once. The donors (healthy individuals) were bone marrow donors. Findings and limits, study-wide: Prior analysis indicated that the majority of TCR beta V segments exhibited productivity approximately 87% or approximately 30% of the time.

From germline, CDR1 is GTSNPN and CDR2 SVGIG (reference sequence). V lost 3 bases to trimming and J lost 4 bases, with 15 bases between them. The CDR3 length is 14 residues. Sequencing was carried out using PBMCs. The receptor comes from a young woman in good health and CMV-seropositive. The V and J genes are TRBV30 and TRBJ1-1, with TRBD1 as a possible D gene (6 bases). CDR3 DNA sequence: TGTGCCTGGAGAAAAGACAGGTTGGGCACTGAAGCTTTCTTT. Its translation is CAWRKDRLGTEAFF.